The 29 T cell receptor beta chains given below trace back to one sample, sequenced in a study of T-cell reconstitution after alpha-beta-depleted transplantation in children listed by TCRdb under 2016. The library was produced with PCR. The sample was run on an Illumina HiSeq 2500. To normalize quantification of the TCRbeta repertoire, the TCR libraries were built with molecular barcoding that relied on unique molecular identifiers. TCRdb reprocessed the public reads (quality trimming at Q25 with fastp, clone calling with MiXCR) and kept in-frame beta chains. One record per CDR3 amino acid sequence lists the most common genes and DNA. The sample includes approximately 400,000 distinct CDR3 sequences, with roughly a tenth observed a single time. The top ten clonotypes cover 4.5% to 6.5% of the sample. The sample in question was PBMCs from the stem cell graft donor, obtained from the stem cell graft. Receptors originate from a human donor who donated a stem cell graft to a child with acute myeloid leukemia.

The V gene is TRBV5-1, the J gene TRBJ2-2, with 10 nucleotides matching TRBD2. The trim removed 3 bases at V and 6 bases at J, leaving 2 bases unmatched. CDR3 length equals 14 residues. Germline values: CDR1 SGHRS, CDR2 YFSETQ. The CDR3 protein is CASSSAGGSGELFF. In DNA form, the CDR3 reads TGCGCCAGCAGCTCAGCGGGAGGGTCCGGGGAGCTGTTTTTT.

The V call is TRBV5-1, the J call TRBJ2-7; TRBD2 aligns across 9 bases. The CDR3 has 15 residues. With 4 bases clipped from V and 0 bases from J, the junction kept 5 bases outside the gene matches. The germline V gene has CDR1 SGHRS and CDR2 YFSETQ. The CDR3: CASSPRGGSSYEQYV. The CDR3 DNA reads as TGCGCCAGCAGCCCGCGGGGGGGGAGCTCCTACGAGCAGTACGTC.

This clonotype came up a few times. The CDR3 DNA sequence: TGTGCCAGCAGCCAAGACCTTGATCAGCCCCAGCATTTT. It encodes CASSQDLDQPQHF. The rearrangement uses TRBV3-1 and TRBJ1-5, with no clear D. This CDR3 contains 13 residues. CDR1 is LGHDT, CDR2 YNNKEL, per germline (reference sequence). The V end was cut by 0 bases, the J end by 5 bases, with 5 bases between.

Many counts were recorded for this clonotype. This chain joins TRBV7-9 and TRBJ1-1; 9 bases map to TRBD1. Germline V CDR1 and CDR2: SEHNR, FQNEAQ (reference sequence). J was trimmed by 1 base and V by 5 bases; bases with no gene match: 5. This CDR3 spans 15 amino acids. The CDR3 nucleotides read TGTGCCAGCAGCCCGGACAGGGGCACGAACACTGAAGCTTTCTTT. Translation gives CASSPDRGTNTEAFF.

This clonotype was picked up a small number of times. This sequence joins TRBV7-3 and TRBJ2-1, with TRBD2 matching over 9 bases. Trimming took 1 base from V and 0 from J; bases not matched to a gene: 7. The CDR3 loop spans 18 amino acids. Germline CDR1 reads SGHTA; CDR2 reads FQGTGA. CDR3 nucleotides: TGTGCCAGCAGCTTAATACCCAGCGGGGGGAGCTCCTACAATGAGCAGTTCTTC. It translates to CASSLIPSGGSSYNEQFF. The entire variable domain, with the rest obtained from reference TRBV7-3 and TRBJ2-1, is as follows: GAGVSQTPSNKVTEKGKYVELRCDPISGHTALYWYRQSLGQGPEFLIYFQGTGAADDSGLPNDRFFAVRPEGSVSTLKIQRTERGDSAVYLCASSLIPSGGSSYNEQFFGPGTRLTVL.

This clonotype was picked up many times. The rearrangement uses TRBV11-2 and TRBJ2-1; 8 bases are a match to TRBD2. V shed 4 bases, J shed 0 bases, and the junction held 5 bases outside the gene matches. CDR3 length equals 16 residues. Germline values: CDR1 SGHAT, CDR2 FQNNGV. The chain's CDR3 is CASSSRGGSSYNEQFF. The CDR3 coding sequence is TGTGCCAGCAGCTCCCGGGGGGGGAGCTCCTACAATGAGCAGTTCTTC.

This sequence joins TRBV12-3 or TRBV12-4 and TRBJ2-1; 11 bases line up with TRBD2. The ends lost 0 bases at V and 4 bases at J; junction bases unmatched: 8. The CDR3 totals 18 residues. In DNA form, the CDR3 reads TGTGCCAGCAGTTTAGCATTTCGACTAGCGGGGTTATACAATGAGCAGTTCTTC. Translated, it gives CASSLAFRLAGLYNEQFF.

There are a few counts of this clonotype. The chain links TRBV10-3 to TRBJ2-2; tentatively, D is TRBD1 (6 bases). V lost 8 bases and J 4 bases, leaving 14 bases between the germline ends. Germline V gene lookup returns CDR1 ENHRY and CDR2 SYGVKD. CDR3 length equals 14 residues. Here the CDR3 reads CAIRPGHGTGELFF. CDR3 DNA sequence: TGTGCCATCCGCCCGGGACACGGCACCGGGGAGCTGTTTTTT.

The chain couples TRBV12-3 or TRBV12-4 to TRBJ2-3, with 8 nucleotides matching TRBD2. V dropped 6 bases and J dropped 2; count of bases not matched to a gene: 10. The CDR3 has 16 amino acids. The CDR3 DNA reads TGTGCCAGCAGCGAAGCGGCGGGAGGATACACAGATACGCAGTATTTT. It codes for CASSEAAGGYTDTQYF.

This clonotype was counted only a few times. The rearrangement joins TRBV29-1 to TRBJ2-7; D ambiguous. Between the trimmed V and J ends, which lost 5 bases and 7 bases, there was a span of 18 bases. This CDR3 is 13 amino acids long. The germline CDR1 and CDR2 sequences are SQVTM and ANQGSEA. For the CDR3, the DNA is TGCAGCGTTACAAGCAGGCTTTTCGGGGAGCAGTACTTC. Encoded protein: CSVTSRLFGEQYF.

There are many counts of this clonotype. The chain couples TRBV5-6 to TRBJ1-2, with a weak D call TRBD1 (5 bases). Trimming shortened V by 10 bases and J by 0 bases, and 16 bases separated the two germline ends. This CDR3 region has 14 residues. The germline V gene has CDR1 SGHDT and CDR2 YYEEEE. The CDR3 nucleotides are TGTGCCTCCGGGGCAGACCTAACTAACTATGGCTACACCTTC. Its translation: CASGADLTNYGYTF.

The table lists this clonotype with a few counts. This chain uses TRBV4-1 with TRBJ2-1; TRBD1 matches 7 bases. Germline V gene sequence: CDR1 MGHRA, CDR2 YSYEKL. The length of the CDR3 is 12 residues. The ends lost 0 bases at V and 13 bases at J; junction bases unmatched: 3. CDR3 region: CASSQDQGVQFF. The CDR3, as DNA: TGCGCCAGCAGCCAAGATCAGGGGGTTCAGTTCTTC.

This sequence joins TRBV20-1 and TRBJ2-3; D might be TRBD2 (5 bases). CDR3 length equals 14 residues. Trimming pared 6 bases from V and 6 bases from J, leaving 19 bases between. Germline CDR1 is DFQATT and CDR2 is SNEGSKA (reference sequence). CDR3 loop: CSAVGPLASDTQYF. CDR3 DNA: TGCAGTGCAGTGGGTCCCCTCGCTAGCGATACGCAGTATTTT.

This clonotype has a handful of counts. The chain joins TRBV11-1 to TRBJ2-7, with 8 bases fitting TRBD2. Germline values: CDR1 SGHAT, CDR2 FQDESV (reference sequence). The CDR3 is made up of 19 amino acids. Germline trimming cut 3 bases from V and 2 bases from J; bases unmatched to any gene: 18. Written as DNA, the CDR3 is TGTGCCAGCAGCTTCGTCGGGCAGACGGCGGGCGGGAGGACCTACGAGCAGTACTTC. Translated: CASSFVGQTAGGRTYEQYF.

The CDR3 protein is CSAQAWLDTEAFF. CDR3 DNA: TGCAGTGCTCAGGCCTGGTTGGACACTGAAGCTTTCTTT. V gene TRBV20-1 combines with J gene TRBJ1-1; D gene unclear. Trimming took 5 bases from V and 3 from J, leaving 13 bases between them. The CDR3 consists of 13 residues. CDR1 and CDR2 from the germline V gene are DFQATT and SNEGSKA (reference sequence).

This clonotype is a singleton in its sample. Given the absence of the conserved phenylalanine or tryptophan at the CDR3 end, a read error is likely. The gene calls are TRBV7-2 and TRBJ1-5, with D perhaps TRBD1 (6 bases). V was cut by 6 bases and J by 4 bases, with 10 bases left in between. Germline CDR1 SGHTA, CDR2 FQGNSA. The CDR3 extends over 13 amino acids. CDR3 sequence (DNA): TGTGCCAGCAGTCCACAGGGAAATCAGCCCCAGCATTTG. Translation: CASSPQGNQPQHL.

This clonotype was seen a handful of times. The chain uses TRBV20-1 and TRBJ2-1; tentative D call: TRBD1 (7 bases). The CDR3 has 13 amino acids. V was clipped by 2 bases and J by 3 bases, with 8 bases between them. Germline-derived CDR1 and CDR2 are DFQATT and SNEGSKA (reference sequence). In DNA form, the CDR3 reads TGCAGTGCTAGACAGGGGGGCTACAATGAGCAGTTCTTC. It is translated as CSARQGGYNEQFF.

This chain connects TRBV25-1 to TRBJ1-1; D remains ambiguous. V lost 1 base, J lost 3 bases, and 6 bases lay in between. This CDR3 comprises 13 residues. Germline assignment: CDR1 MGHDK and CDR2 SYGVNS. The CDR3 reads CASSEFFDTEAFF. The CDR3, as DNA: TGTGCCAGCAGTGAATTTTTCGACACTGAAGCTTTCTTT.

This chain links TRBV30 with TRBJ2-1; D remains unclear. The V and J ends lost 0 bases and 3 bases respectively, with 6 bases between them. Germline CDR1 reads GTSNPN; CDR2 reads SVGIG (reference sequence). The CDR3 totals 13 residues. Written as DNA, the CDR3 is TGTGCCTGGAGTGTACTGATCTACAATGAGCAGTTCTTC. Translating it yields CAWSVLIYNEQFF.

A remark on this clonotype: This may come from a read error, since a much larger clone is one base off. J is TRBJ2-2 and V is TRBV28; 7 bases fit TRBD1. The CDR3 covers 17 residues. CDR1 and CDR2 (germline): MDHEN, SYDVKM. Here the CDR3 reads CASRQGQEPSNPGELFF. The CDR3 DNA follows: TGTGCCAGCAGGCAAGGACAGGAGCCTTCGAACCCCGGGGAGCTGTTTTTT.

This clonotype has only a few counts. The rearrangement joins TRBV5-1 to TRBJ2-5, with 11 nucleotides matching TRBD1. V lost 4 bases and J lost 2; bases outside the gene matches: 4. The CDR3 has 15 residues. Germline CDR1 SGHRS, CDR2 YFSETQ. The CDR3 sequence: CASSPGQGGQETQYF. In nucleotides, the CDR3 is TGCGCCAGCAGCCCGGGACAGGGGGGGCAAGAGACCCAGTACTTC.

A few counts support this clonotype. The J gene is TRBJ1-2, the V gene TRBV20-1, with TRBD1 as a possible D gene (6 bases). The CDR3 contains 14 residues. Deletions cut 3 bases from V and 4 bases from J, with 15 bases between. Germline CDR1 reads DFQATT; CDR2 reads SNEGSKA (reference sequence). Here the CDR3 DNA reads TGCAGTGCTAGTGCGGGGGGCGGGGGCTATGGCTACACCTTC. The encoded protein is CSASAGGGGYGYTF.

This clonotype showed up just a few times. J is TRBJ2-4 and V is TRBV12-3 or TRBV12-4; D may be TRBD1 (6 bases). Deletions cut 1 base from V and 6 bases from J, with 13 bases between. This CDR3 contains 15 residues. The CDR3 reads CASSLGRGWGNIQYF. In DNA form, the CDR3 reads TGTGCCAGCAGTTTAGGCAGGGGCTGGGGAAACATTCAGTACTTC.

This rearrangement joins TRBV5-1 to TRBJ2-1, with TRBD2 matching 9 bases. The V segment lost 6 bases and the J segment 7 bases; nucleotides outside the gene matches: 5. The CDR3 has 13 residues. Germline V gene data show CDR1 as SGHRS and CDR2 as YFSETQ. The chain's CDR3 is CASKYAGGNEQFF. The CDR3 DNA is TGCGCCAGCAAATACGCGGGAGGGAATGAGCAGTTCTTC.

In this sample, this clonotype turned up a few times. J is TRBJ2-5 and V is TRBV7-6; 8 bases are a match to TRBD2. The CDR3 is made up of 15 amino acids. Per the germline V gene, CDR1 is SGHVS and CDR2 is FNYEAQ. The ends lost 7 bases at V and 4 bases at J; junction bases unmatched: 11. The CDR3 region has the DNA TGTGCCAGCACCATCGGGGGCAGCGGGGGAGAGACCCAGTACTTC. This encodes CASTIGGSGGETQYF.

In this sample, this clonotype turned up many times. The chain couples TRBV6-2 or TRBV6-3 to TRBJ2-7; 8 bases line up with TRBD1. Germline V CDR1 and CDR2: MNHEY, SVGEGT. The CDR3 consists of 11 residues. Germline trimming cut 6 bases from V and 6 bases from J; bases unmatched to any gene: 1. CDR3 in amino acids: CASRDRVEQYF. CDR3 nucleotide sequence: TGTGCCAGCAGGGACAGGGTCGAGCAGTACTTC.

For this clonotype: The junction shows a germline mismatch at one end, possibly a read error. DNA of the CDR3: TGTGCCAGCAGGGGTTTGGGCAGGGAACTGTTTTTT. Encoded protein: CASRGLGRELFF. The chain joins TRBV12-3 or TRBV12-4 to TRBJ2-2; a possible D gene is TRBD1 (5 bases). The CDR3 totals 12 residues.

This clonotype was recorded at least ten times. J is TRBJ2-7 and V is TRBV7-2; D is unclear. The CDR3 extends over 15 amino acids. The V end was cut by 1 base, the J end by 2 bases, with 12 bases between. Germline CDR1 reads SGHTA; CDR2 reads FQGNSA. The CDR3 here is CASSLDSRGTYEQYF. The CDR3 DNA reads TGTGCCAGCAGCTTAGATTCGCGCGGAACCTACGAGCAGTACTTC. The variable domain in full, with the rest retrieved from reference TRBV7-2 and TRBJ2-7, is GAGVSQSPSNKVTEKGKDVELRCDPISGHTALYWYRQSLGQGLEFLIYFQGNSAPDKSGLPSDRFSAERTGGSVSTLTIQRTQQEDSAVYLCASSLDSRGTYEQYFGPGTRLTVT.

This chain joins TRBV7-2 and TRBJ2-1, with 8 bases matching TRBD2. Looked up from germline, CDR1 is SGHTA and CDR2 is FQGNSA. J was trimmed by 2 bases and V by 2 bases; bases with no gene match: 2. The CDR3 is made up of 15 amino acids. This chain's CDR3 is CASSLIAGTYNEQFF. CDR3 DNA sequence: TGTGCCAGCAGCTTAATAGCGGGGACCTACAATGAGCAGTTCTTC.